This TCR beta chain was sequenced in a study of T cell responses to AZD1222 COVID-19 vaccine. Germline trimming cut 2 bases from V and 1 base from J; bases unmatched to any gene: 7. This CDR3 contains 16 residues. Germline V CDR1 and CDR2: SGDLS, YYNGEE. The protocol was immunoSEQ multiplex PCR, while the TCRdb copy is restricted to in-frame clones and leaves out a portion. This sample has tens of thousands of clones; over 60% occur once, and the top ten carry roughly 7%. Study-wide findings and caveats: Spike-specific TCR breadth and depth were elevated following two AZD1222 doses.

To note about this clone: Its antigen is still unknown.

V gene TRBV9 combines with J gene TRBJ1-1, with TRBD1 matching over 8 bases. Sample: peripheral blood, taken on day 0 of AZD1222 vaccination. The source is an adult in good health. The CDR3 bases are TGTGCCAGCAGCGTCCTGACAGGGGCAGGGAACACTGAAGCTTTCTTT. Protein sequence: CASSVLTGAGNTEAFF.